The next 13 T cell receptor beta chains were all read from a single sample in a study of somatic mutations in cytotoxic T cells in rheumatoid arthritis. TCRdb's copy holds only in-frame clones and misses some; the assay was immunoSEQ multiplex PCR. This sample yields more than 9,000 clones, of which roughly 71% are seen a single time; around two fifths belongs to the top ten. Sequences were obtained from CD8+ T cells sorted from blood. The receptors stem from an adult with rheumatoid arthritis.

The table lists this clone with a few counts. The rearrangement links TRBV6-6 to TRBJ2-7; 7 nucleotides match TRBD2. V shed 6 bases and J 3 bases; nucleotides not matched to a gene: 11. CDR3 length: 15 amino acids. The germline V gene encodes CDR1 MNHNY and CDR2 SVGAGI (reference sequence). The DNA for the CDR3 is TGTGCCAGCAGCTGGGGGGTGAGCGGGGACTACGAGCAGTACTTC. Protein: CASSWGVSGDYEQYF.

The chain recombines TRBV2 with TRBJ2-2, with 11 bases aligning to TRBD2. V trimming: 5 bases; J trimming: 2 bases; junction bases outside the gene matches: 4. The CDR3 loop spans 16 amino acids. Germline assignment: CDR1 SNHLY and CDR2 FYNNEI. The CDR3 loop reads CASSYTSGGNTGELFF. CDR3 in DNA: TGTGCCAGCAGTTACACTAGCGGGGGAAACACCGGGGAGCTGTTTTTT.

This sequence joins TRBV11-2 and TRBJ1-3; a possible D gene is TRBD1 (5 bases). Germline V CDR1 and CDR2: SGHAT, FQNNGV. With 1 base removed from V and 0 bases from J, the gap between germline ends came to 10 bases. This CDR3 region has 16 residues. CDR3 bases: TGTGCCAGCAGCTTAGGTGACAGATACTCTGGAAACACCATATATTTT. It is translated as CASSLGDRYSGNTIYF.

The chain carries TRBV7-9 and TRBJ2-1; D uncertain. V lost 3 bases and J 0 bases, leaving 9 bases between the germline ends. The germline gives CDR1 SEHNR, CDR2 FQNEAQ (reference sequence). The CDR3 runs to 15 residues. The CDR3 sequence: CASSLAGSSYNEQFF. CDR3 sequence (DNA): TGTGCCAGCAGCTTGGCTGGTAGCTCCTACAATGAGCAGTTCTTC. Variable domain in full (rest from reference TRBV7-9 and TRBJ2-1): DTGVSQNPRHKITKRGQNVTFRCDPISEHNRLYWYRQTLGQGPEFLTYFQNEAQLEKSRLLSDRFSAERPKGSFSTLEIQRTEQGDSAMYLCASSLAGSSYNEQFFGPGTRLTVL.

The rearrangement links TRBV6-1 to TRBJ1-3; no clear D. CDR3 size: 15 residues. V was clipped by 10 bases and J by 0 bases, with 16 bases between them. Looked up from germline, CDR1 is MNHNS and CDR2 is SASEGT. CDR3 sequence: CATRGAASSGNTIYF. In DNA form, the CDR3 reads TGTGCCACCCGAGGTGCGGCGAGCTCTGGAAACACCATATATTTT.

In its sample, this clone was seen once. The rearrangement joins TRBV19 to TRBJ2-4; 8 nucleotides match TRBD1. V was pared by 4 bases and J by 1 base, with 3 bases of the junction left unmatched. Germline assignment: CDR1 LNHDA and CDR2 SQIVND (reference sequence). This CDR3 region has 15 residues. The CDR3 here is CASSTRQGAKNIQYF. CDR3 DNA sequence: TGTGCCAGTAGTACGCGACAGGGGGCCAAAAACATTCAGTACTTC.

The chain is built from TRBV12-5 and TRBJ1-5; no clear D gene. CDR1 and CDR2 (germline): LGHNT, FRNRAP. V lost 0 bases and J 4 bases, leaving 4 bases between the germline ends. The CDR3 runs to 13 residues. CDR3 DNA sequence: TGTGCTAGTGGTTTGGTACTAAATCAGCCCCAGCATTTT. It codes for CASGLVLNQPQHF.

The chain recombines TRBV29-1 with TRBJ2-1, with 9 bases matching TRBD2. The germline CDR1 and CDR2 sequences are SQVTM and ANQGSEA. After removal of 4 bases from V and 4 bases from J, the junction contained 5 bases not matched to a gene. The CDR3 sequence is 14 residues long. The CDR3 loop reads CSVGVSGGYNEQFF. The CDR3 nucleotides read TGCAGCGTTGGTGTTAGCGGGGGTTACAATGAGCAGTTCTTC.

This chain joins TRBV6-4 and TRBJ1-5; TRBD1 might be the D (5 bases). CDR3 size: 14 residues. Trimming took off 3 bases at V and 4 bases at J, with 10 bases between the two ends. CDR1 MRHNA and CDR2 SNTAGT come from the germline V gene. CDR3 nucleotides: TGTGCCAGCAGTGAAGGAGGGGAAAATCAGCCCCAGCATTTT. Amino acids: CASSEGGENQPQHF.

The genes are TRBV19 and TRBJ1-1, with D tentatively TRBD1 (5 bases). With 3 bases removed from V and 3 bases from J, the gap between germline ends came to 8 bases. The CDR3 extends over 13 amino acids. The germline V gene has CDR1 LNHDA and CDR2 SQIVND (reference sequence). DNA of the CDR3: TGTGCCAGTAGTATTCAGGGTTACACTGAAGCTTTCTTT. Protein sequence: CASSIQGYTEAFF.

The V and J genes are TRBV6-5 and TRBJ1-2, with a weak D call TRBD1 (5 bases). The CDR3 loop spans 14 amino acids. CDR1 and CDR2 from the germline V gene are MNHEY and SVGAGI. The V gene lost 3 bases and the J gene lost 4 bases, with 12 bases spanning the gap. In DNA form, the CDR3 reads TGTGCCAGCAGTTATGTGGGGGTTACCTATGGCTACACCTTC. Encoded protein: CASSYVGVTYGYTF.

V usage is TRBV29-1 and J usage is TRBJ2-5; D is perhaps TRBD2 (7 bases). The CDR3 contains 15 residues. CDR1 is SQVTM and CDR2 is ANQGSEA in the germline V gene. Trimming cost V 3 bases and J 2 bases, with 16 bases left between them. The CDR3 here is CSVEGGEGGQETQYF. CDR3 coding DNA: TGCAGCGTTGAGGGGGGGGAAGGGGGTCAAGAGACCCAGTACTTC. The full variable domain, completed using reference TRBV29-1 and TRBJ2-5, is SAVISQKPSRDICQRGTSLTIQCQVDSQVTMMFWYRQQPGQSLTLIATANQGSEATYESGFVIDKFPISRPNLTFSTLTVSNMSPEDSSIYLCSVEGGEGGQETQYFGPGTRLLVL.

The chain links TRBV6-5 to TRBJ1-1; D not certain. The CDR3 has 11 residues. CDR1 is MNHEY, CDR2 SVGAGI, per germline. Trimming removed 2 bases at V and 7 bases at J, with 5 bases between. The CDR3 loop is CASSYGIEAFF. In nucleotides, the CDR3 is TGTGCCAGCAGTTACGGGATTGAAGCTTTCTTT.